These 20 T cell receptor beta chains originate from one sample sequenced in a study of blood T cell repertoires in COVID-19. Repertoires were generated with immunoSEQ multiplex PCR, while TCRdb's copy carries only in-frame clones and drops some. The table has around 63,000 clones, roughly 72% seen once; the top ten hold 4.5% to 5%. The material sequenced was peripheral blood. These receptors were collected from a woman in her seventies with COVID-19, enrolled during active disease.

The chain couples TRBV6-6 to TRBJ1-3; maybe TRBD1 (6 bases). Per the germline V gene, CDR1 is MNHNY and CDR2 is SVGAGI (reference sequence). The CDR3 loop spans 16 amino acids. Trimming left V 7 bases short and J 0 bases short, with 16 bases between. The CDR3 here is CASTQIGTFSGNTIYF. CDR3 DNA: TGTGCCAGCACCCAGATCGGGACATTCTCTGGAAACACCATATATTTT.

The chain employs TRBV27 and TRBJ2-3; TRBD2 might be the D (6 bases). This CDR3 has 16 amino acids. Germline V lookup: CDR1 MNHEY, CDR2 SMNVEV (reference sequence). V was cut by 6 bases and J by 7 bases, with 23 bases left in between. The CDR3 loop reads CASSSWDSSAKHTQYF. CDR3 coding DNA: TGTGCCAGCAGCTCTTGGGACTCCAGTGCGAAACATACGCAGTATTTT.

This clone has more than one count but fewer than ten. The chain links TRBV2 to TRBJ1-1; tentatively, D is TRBD1 (6 bases). Germline CDR1 SNHLY, CDR2 FYNNEI. CDR3 size: 13 residues. The V gene lost 6 bases and the J gene lost 4 bases, with 12 bases spanning the gap. CDR3 region: CASRGGASTEAFF. The CDR3 nucleotides read TGTGCCAGCAGGGGGGGGGCCAGCACTGAAGCTTTCTTT.

This rearrangement joins TRBV7-2 to TRBJ1-2, with 7 positions matching TRBD1. The germline V gene encodes CDR1 SGHTA and CDR2 FQGNSA. Unmatched junction bases numbered 0, after V lost 0 bases and J lost 5 bases. The CDR3 has 13 residues. CDR3 amino acids: CASSLATGYGYTF. In DNA form, the CDR3 reads TGTGCCAGCAGCTTAGCGACAGGGTATGGCTACACCTTC.

The rearrangement joins TRBV24-1 to TRBJ1-3, with 8 bases that match TRBD1. Germline V gene data show CDR1 as KGHDR and CDR2 as SFDVKD. This CDR3 contains 14 residues. The ends lost 4 bases at V and 8 bases at J; junction bases unmatched: 6. The CDR3 loop is CATSDPTGADTIYF. In DNA, the CDR3 is TGTGCCACCAGTGACCCGACAGGGGCGGACACCATATATTTT.

The chain links TRBV7-2 to TRBJ2-7, with 7 bases identical to TRBD1. The CDR3 is 15 amino acids. V shed 4 bases and J 5 bases; nucleotides not matched to a gene: 11. Germline V gene sequence: CDR1 SGHTA, CDR2 FQGNSA. The CDR3 protein is CASSSPDRIRHEQYF. DNA for the CDR3: TGTGCCAGCAGCTCCCCGGACAGGATTCGTCACGAGCAGTACTTC. Using reference TRBV7-2 and TRBJ2-7 for the parts outside the CDR3, the full variable domain is GAGVSQSPSNKVTEKGKDVELRCDPISGHTALYWYRQSLGQGLEFLIYFQGNSAPDKSGLPSDRFSAERTGGSVSTLTIQRTQQEDSAVYLCASSSPDRIRHEQYFGPGTRLTVT.

The rearrangement links TRBV9 to TRBJ2-3; 12 bases map to TRBD2. V shed 3 bases, J shed 3 bases, and the junction held 2 bases outside the gene matches. CDR1 and CDR2 from the germline V gene are SGDLS and YYNGEE. The CDR3 consists of 15 residues. The CDR3 loop is CASSETSGSTDTQYF. The DNA for the CDR3 is TGTGCCAGCAGCGAGACTAGCGGGAGTACAGATACGCAGTATTTT.

V and J are TRBV1 and TRBJ2-7; TRBD2 is the table's D call, not checked against the DNA. TRBV1 is a recognized pseudogene. The length of the CDR3 is 15 residues. CDR3 sequence: CTSSLPWTKGDEQYV. The CDR3 coding sequence is TGCACCAGCAGTCTTCCCTGGACTAAAGGCGACGAGCAGTACGTC.

The chain has TRBV9 and TRBJ2-1; TRBD2 aligns across 11 bases. The V gene end was trimmed by 2 bases and the J gene end by 10 bases; junction bases not matched to a gene: 14. The germline V gene encodes CDR1 SGDLS and CDR2 YYNGEE. This CDR3 spans 17 amino acids. The CDR3 region has the DNA TGTGCCAGCAGCGTCGACCTCCGTAGCGGGAGGGCCAGGGAGCAGTTCTTC. This codes for CASSVDLRSGRAREQFF.

The chain carries TRBV6-5 and TRBJ2-1; the D gene is possibly TRBD2 (5 bases). From germline, CDR1 is MNHEY and CDR2 SVGAGI. This CDR3 spans 12 amino acids. Trimming removed 10 bases from V and 9 bases from J, with 16 bases in between. DNA for the CDR3: TGTGCCACCACTCATACACGGGGTGAGCAGTTCTTC. Amino acid sequence: CATTHTRGEQFF.

This clone was observed a few times. V usage is TRBV6-6 and J usage is TRBJ2-3; 12 positions match TRBD2. The CDR3 extends over 16 amino acids. Germline V CDR1 and CDR2: MNHNY, SVGAGI (reference sequence). V was pared by 6 bases and J by 2 bases, with 6 bases of the junction left unmatched. The CDR3 loop reads CASRLTSGRFTDTQYF. The CDR3 nucleotides read TGTGCCAGCAGACTGACTAGCGGGAGATTCACAGATACGCAGTATTTT.

The chain links TRBV11-3 to TRBJ2-7, with no clear D. The germline gives CDR1 SGHNT, CDR2 YENEEA. V was cut by 7 bases and J by 3 bases, with 13 bases left in between. The CDR3 runs to 13 residues. The DNA of the CDR3 is TGTGCCAGCATTGACGGAACTAACTACGAGCAGTACGTC. This gives the protein CASIDGTNYEQYV.

The rearrangement joins TRBV7-2 to TRBJ1-6, with D perhaps matching TRBD1 (6 bases). The CDR3 is 15 residues long. Trimming left V 3 bases short and J 4 bases short, with 10 bases between. Germline CDR1 SGHTA, CDR2 FQGNSA. In DNA form, the CDR3 reads TGTGCCAGCAGCTTGCCCCAGGGGTATAATTCACCCCTCCACTTT. Protein product: CASSLPQGYNSPLHF.

The rearrangement uses TRBV5-1 and TRBJ2-3, with a tentative D call TRBD2 (6 bases). CDR1 is SGHRS and CDR2 is YFSETQ in the germline V gene. Trimming shortened V by 6 bases and J by 6 bases, and 14 bases separated the two germline ends. The CDR3 runs to 13 residues. DNA for the CDR3: TGCGCCAGCAACCAACCGGGGGAGGATACGCAGTATTTT. It is translated as CASNQPGEDTQYF. Together with reference TRBV5-1 and TRBJ2-3, the CDR3 gives the full variable domain: KAGVTQTPRYLIKTRGQQVTLSCSPISGHRSVSWYQQTPGQGLQFLFEYFSETQRNKGNFPGRFSGRQFSNSRSEMNVSTLELGDSALYLCASNQPGEDTQYFGPGTRLTVL.

This clone came up a few times. The rearrangement joins TRBV6-5 to TRBJ1-3, with 9 positions matching TRBD1. Germline loops: CDR1 MNHEY, CDR2 SVGAGI. V gave up 8 bases and J gave up 2 bases; unmatched junction bases: 4. The CDR3 length is 14 residues. CDR3 loop: CASGDRGTGNTIYF. The CDR3 DNA reads as TGTGCCAGCGGCGACAGGGGGACTGGAAACACCATATATTTT.

V is TRBV5-1 and J is TRBJ1-1; 10 bases line up with TRBD1. V lost 3 bases, J lost 4 bases, and 12 bases stayed unmatched. Germline V CDR1 and CDR2: SGHRS, YFSETQ. The CDR3 length is 17 residues. The CDR3 loop is CASSSSTGTGAGTEAFF. CDR3 nucleotide sequence: TGCGCCAGCAGCTCCTCCACAGGGACAGGGGCTGGCACTGAAGCTTTCTTT.

The genes are TRBV19 and TRBJ2-3, with TRBD2 matching over 11 bases. The CDR3 length is 20 residues. V shed 4 bases and J 0 bases; nucleotides not matched to a gene: 15. The germline V gene has CDR1 LNHDA and CDR2 SQIVND (reference sequence). The CDR3 DNA follows: TGTGCCAGTAGTACACCGCCGGGACTAGCGGTCGTATCTAGCACAGATACGCAGTATTTT. Translated, it gives CASSTPPGLAVVSSTDTQYF.

The CDR3 reads CASSKDRGLGYTF. In DNA form, the CDR3 reads TGTGCCAGTAGTAAAGACAGGGGGCTCGGCTACACCTTC. The J gene is TRBJ1-2, the V gene TRBV19; 10 nucleotides match TRBD1. Germline assignment: CDR1 LNHDA and CDR2 SQIVND (reference sequence). After removal of 4 bases from V and 8 bases from J, the junction contained 4 bases not matched to a gene. This CDR3 contains 13 residues.

The J gene is TRBJ1-6, the V gene TRBV5-6, with TRBD1 matching over 9 bases. The junction had 4 bases not matched to a gene; V was cut back by 2 bases and J by 7 bases. The CDR3 contains 15 residues. The V gene's germline CDR1 is SGHDT and CDR2 YYEEEE. CDR3 sequence: CASSFQQGANSPLHF. Here the CDR3 DNA reads TGTGCCAGCAGCTTCCAACAGGGGGCGAATTCACCCCTCCACTTT.

The chain uses TRBV2 and TRBJ1-4; TRBD1 might be the D (5 bases). CDR3 size: 12 residues. Trimming left V 4 bases short and J 7 bases short, with 7 bases between. The germline gives CDR1 SNHLY, CDR2 FYNNEI. CDR3 loop: CASSGQTEKLFF. The CDR3 bases are TGTGCCAGCAGTGGACAGACTGAAAAACTGTTTTTT.